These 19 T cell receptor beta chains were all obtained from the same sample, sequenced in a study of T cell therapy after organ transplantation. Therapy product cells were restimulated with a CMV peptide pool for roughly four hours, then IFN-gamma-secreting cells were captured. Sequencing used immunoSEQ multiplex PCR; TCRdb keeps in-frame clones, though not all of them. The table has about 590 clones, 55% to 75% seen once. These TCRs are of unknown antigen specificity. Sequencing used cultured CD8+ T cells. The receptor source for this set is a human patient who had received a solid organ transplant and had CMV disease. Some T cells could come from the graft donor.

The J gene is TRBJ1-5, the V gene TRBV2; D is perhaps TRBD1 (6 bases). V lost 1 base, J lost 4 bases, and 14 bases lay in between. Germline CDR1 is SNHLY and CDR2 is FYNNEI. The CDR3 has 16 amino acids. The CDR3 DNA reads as TGTGCCAGCAGTGAAGAGCCCCCAGGGACAAATCAGCCCCAGCATTTT. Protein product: CASSEEPPGTNQPQHF.

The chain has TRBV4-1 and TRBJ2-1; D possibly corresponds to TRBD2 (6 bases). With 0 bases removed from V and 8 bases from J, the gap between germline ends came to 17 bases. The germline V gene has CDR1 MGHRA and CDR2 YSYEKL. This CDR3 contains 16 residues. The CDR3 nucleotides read TGCGCCAGCAGCCAAGAGCCTCAGCGGGCGGACGATGAGCAGTTCTTC. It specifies CASSQEPQRADDEQFF.

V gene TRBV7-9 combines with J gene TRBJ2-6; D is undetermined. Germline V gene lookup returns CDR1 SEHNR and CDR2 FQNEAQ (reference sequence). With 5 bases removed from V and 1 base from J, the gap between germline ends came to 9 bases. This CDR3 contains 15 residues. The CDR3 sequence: CASSRVVSGANVLTF. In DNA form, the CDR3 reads TGTGCCAGCAGCCGTGTGGTATCTGGGGCCAACGTCCTGACTTTC.

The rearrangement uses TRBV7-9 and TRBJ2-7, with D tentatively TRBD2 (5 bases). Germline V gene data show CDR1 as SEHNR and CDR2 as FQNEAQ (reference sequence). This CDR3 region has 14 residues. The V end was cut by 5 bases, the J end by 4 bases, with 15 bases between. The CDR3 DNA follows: TGTGCCAGCAGCCCGGGTGGGAGCCGGTACGAGCAGTACTTC. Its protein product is CASSPGGSRYEQYF.

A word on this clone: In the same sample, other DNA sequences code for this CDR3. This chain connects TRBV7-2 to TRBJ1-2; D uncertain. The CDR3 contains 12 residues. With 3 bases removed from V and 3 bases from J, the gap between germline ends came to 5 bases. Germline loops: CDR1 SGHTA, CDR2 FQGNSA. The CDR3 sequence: CASSFGDYGYTF. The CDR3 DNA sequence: TGTGCCAGCAGCTTCGGGGACTATGGCTACACCTTC.

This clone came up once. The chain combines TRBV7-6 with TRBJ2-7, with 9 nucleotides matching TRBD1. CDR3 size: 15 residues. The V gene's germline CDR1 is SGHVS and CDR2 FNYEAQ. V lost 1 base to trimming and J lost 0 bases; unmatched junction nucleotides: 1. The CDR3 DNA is TGTGCCAGCAGCTTAGGACAGGGGGACTCCTACGAGCAGTACTTC. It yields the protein CASSLGQGDSYEQYF.

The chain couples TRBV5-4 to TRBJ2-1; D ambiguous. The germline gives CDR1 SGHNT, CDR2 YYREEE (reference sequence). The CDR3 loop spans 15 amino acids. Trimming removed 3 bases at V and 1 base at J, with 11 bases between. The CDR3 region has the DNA TGTGCCAGCAGCTCCGACCCCGCGTCCTACAATGAGCAGTTCTTC. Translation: CASSSDPASYNEQFF.

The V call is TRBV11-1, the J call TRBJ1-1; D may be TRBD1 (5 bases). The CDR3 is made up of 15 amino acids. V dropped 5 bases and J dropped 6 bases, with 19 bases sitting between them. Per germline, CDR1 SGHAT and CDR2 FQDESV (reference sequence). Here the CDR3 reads CASSPVGERGPEAFF. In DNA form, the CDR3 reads TGTGCCAGCAGCCCAGTAGGGGAACGGGGCCCTGAAGCTTTCTTT.

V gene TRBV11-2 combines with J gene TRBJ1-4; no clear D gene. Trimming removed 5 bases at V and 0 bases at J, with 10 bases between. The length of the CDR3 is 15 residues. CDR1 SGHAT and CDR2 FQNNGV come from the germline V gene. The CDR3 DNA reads TGTGCCAGCAGCCCAGCAGGAGCAACTAATGAAAAACTGTTTTTT. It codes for CASSPAGATNEKLFF.

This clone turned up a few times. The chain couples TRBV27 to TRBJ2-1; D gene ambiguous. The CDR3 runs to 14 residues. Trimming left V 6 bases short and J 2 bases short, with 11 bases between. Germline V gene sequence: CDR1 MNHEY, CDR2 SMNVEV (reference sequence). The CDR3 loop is CASSQGGTYNEQFF. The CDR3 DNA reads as TGTGCCAGCAGCCAAGGTGGAACCTACAATGAGCAGTTCTTC.

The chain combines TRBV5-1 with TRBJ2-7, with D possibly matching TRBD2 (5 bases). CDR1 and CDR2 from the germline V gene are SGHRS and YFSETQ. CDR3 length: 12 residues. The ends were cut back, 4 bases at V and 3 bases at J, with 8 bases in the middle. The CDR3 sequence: CASSEDFYEQYF. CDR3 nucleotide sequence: TGCGCCAGCAGCGAGGACTTCTACGAGCAGTACTTC.

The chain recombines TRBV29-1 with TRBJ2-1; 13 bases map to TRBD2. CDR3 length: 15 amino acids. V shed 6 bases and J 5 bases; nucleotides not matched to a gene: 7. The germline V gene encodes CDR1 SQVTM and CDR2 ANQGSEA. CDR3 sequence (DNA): TGCAGCGTCGCCGGGACTAGCGGGGTTAACAATGAGCAGTTCTTC. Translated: CSVAGTSGVNNEQFF.

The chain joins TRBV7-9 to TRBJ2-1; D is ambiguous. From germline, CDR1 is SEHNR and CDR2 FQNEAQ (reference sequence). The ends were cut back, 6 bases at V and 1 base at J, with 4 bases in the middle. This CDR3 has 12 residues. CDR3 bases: TGTGCCAGCAGAGTGTCCTACAATGAGCAGTTCTTC. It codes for CASRVSYNEQFF.

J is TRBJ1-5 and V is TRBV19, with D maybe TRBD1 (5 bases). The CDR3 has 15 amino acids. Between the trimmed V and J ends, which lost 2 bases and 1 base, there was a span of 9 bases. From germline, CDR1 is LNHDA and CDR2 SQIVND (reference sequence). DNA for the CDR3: TGTGCCAGTAGTATAACAGGAGAGAGCAATCAGCCCCAGCATTTT. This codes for CASSITGESNQPQHF.

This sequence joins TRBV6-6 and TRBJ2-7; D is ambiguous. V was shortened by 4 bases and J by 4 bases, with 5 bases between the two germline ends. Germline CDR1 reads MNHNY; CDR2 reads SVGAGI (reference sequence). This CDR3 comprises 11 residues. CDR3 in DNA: TGTGCCAGCAGTTTCGGATACGAGCAGTACTTC. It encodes CASSFGYEQYF.

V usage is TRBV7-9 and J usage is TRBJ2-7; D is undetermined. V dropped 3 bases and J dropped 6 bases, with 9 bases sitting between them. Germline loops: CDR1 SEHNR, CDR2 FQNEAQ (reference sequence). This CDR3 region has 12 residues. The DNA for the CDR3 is TGTGCCAGCAGCTTTACGGGTGGCGAGCAGTACTTC. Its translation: CASSFTGGEQYF.

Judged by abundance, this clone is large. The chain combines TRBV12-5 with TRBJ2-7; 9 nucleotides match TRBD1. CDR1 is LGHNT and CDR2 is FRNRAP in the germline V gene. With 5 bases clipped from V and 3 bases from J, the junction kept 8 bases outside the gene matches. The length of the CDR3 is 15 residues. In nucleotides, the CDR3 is TGTGCTAGTGGTCCGGGGACAGGGTTTTTCTACGAGCAGTACTTC. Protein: CASGPGTGFFYEQYF.

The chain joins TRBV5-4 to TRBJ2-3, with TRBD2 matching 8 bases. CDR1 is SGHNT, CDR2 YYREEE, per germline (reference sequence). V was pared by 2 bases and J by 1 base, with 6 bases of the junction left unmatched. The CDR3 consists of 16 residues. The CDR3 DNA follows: TGTGCCAGCAGCTTACCCGGGGGGGGACGCACAGATACGCAGTATTTT. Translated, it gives CASSLPGGGRTDTQYF.

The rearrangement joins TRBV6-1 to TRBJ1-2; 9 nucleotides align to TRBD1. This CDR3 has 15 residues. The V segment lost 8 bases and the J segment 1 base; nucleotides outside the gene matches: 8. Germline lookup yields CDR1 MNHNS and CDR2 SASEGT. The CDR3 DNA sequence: TGTGCCAGCGGAGGGTGGGACAGGGATAACTATGGCTACACCTTC. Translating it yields CASGGWDRDNYGYTF.